The clone carrying this TCR beta chain has ten or more counts. Its antigen is unidentified. The read ends 3 residues shy of where the CDR3 ends; the end is completed using the germline J gene. Sequencing was performed with immunoSEQ multiplex PCR; in TCRdb, only in-frame clones are kept and a portion is missing. The repertoire consists of about 64,000 clones, none detected only once. The source of the sample is a study of T cell clonality in common variable immunodeficiency. Broader study findings: CVID subjects shared fewer TCRbeta clones than healthy controls did. In common variable immunodeficiency, TCR beta chains reportedly carried fewer deletions and N-nucleotide insertions. CVID subjects showed higher TCRbeta clonality than healthy controls.

The CDR3 contains 16 residues. Germline V gives CDR1 MDHEN, CDR2 SYDVKM. V lost 5 bases to trimming and J lost 4 bases; unmatched junction nucleotides: 12. The sequence derives from a person aged 18 to 75 in good health. Sample: peripheral blood mononuclear cells. The chain recombines TRBV28 with TRBJ2-7; 9 positions match TRBD1. CDR3: CASSPLQGATKYEQYF. The DNA read from the CDR3 is TGTGCCAGCAGTCCGCTACAGGGGGCGACTAAATACGAG.